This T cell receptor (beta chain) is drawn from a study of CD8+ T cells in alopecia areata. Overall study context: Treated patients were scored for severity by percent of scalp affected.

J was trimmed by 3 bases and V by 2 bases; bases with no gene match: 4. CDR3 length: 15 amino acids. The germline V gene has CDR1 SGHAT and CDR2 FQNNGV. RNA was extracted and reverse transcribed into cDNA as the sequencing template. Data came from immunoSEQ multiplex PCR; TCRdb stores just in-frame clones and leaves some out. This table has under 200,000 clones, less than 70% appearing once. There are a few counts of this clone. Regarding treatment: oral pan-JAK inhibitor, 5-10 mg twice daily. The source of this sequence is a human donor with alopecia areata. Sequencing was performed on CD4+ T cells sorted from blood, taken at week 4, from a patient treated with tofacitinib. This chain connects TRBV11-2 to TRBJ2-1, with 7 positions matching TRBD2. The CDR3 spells CASSLNPSGYNEQFF. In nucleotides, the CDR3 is TGTGCCAGCAGCTTAAATCCTAGCGGCTACAATGAGCAGTTCTTC.